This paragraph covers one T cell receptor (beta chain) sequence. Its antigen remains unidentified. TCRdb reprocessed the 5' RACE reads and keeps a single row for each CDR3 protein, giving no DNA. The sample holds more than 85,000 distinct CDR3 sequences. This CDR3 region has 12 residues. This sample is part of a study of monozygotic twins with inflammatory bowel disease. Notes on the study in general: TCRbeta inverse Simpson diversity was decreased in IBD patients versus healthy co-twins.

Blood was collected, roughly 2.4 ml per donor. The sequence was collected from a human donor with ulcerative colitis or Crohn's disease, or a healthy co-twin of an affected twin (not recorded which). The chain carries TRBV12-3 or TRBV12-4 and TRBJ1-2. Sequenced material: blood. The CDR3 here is CASSFTGYGYTF.